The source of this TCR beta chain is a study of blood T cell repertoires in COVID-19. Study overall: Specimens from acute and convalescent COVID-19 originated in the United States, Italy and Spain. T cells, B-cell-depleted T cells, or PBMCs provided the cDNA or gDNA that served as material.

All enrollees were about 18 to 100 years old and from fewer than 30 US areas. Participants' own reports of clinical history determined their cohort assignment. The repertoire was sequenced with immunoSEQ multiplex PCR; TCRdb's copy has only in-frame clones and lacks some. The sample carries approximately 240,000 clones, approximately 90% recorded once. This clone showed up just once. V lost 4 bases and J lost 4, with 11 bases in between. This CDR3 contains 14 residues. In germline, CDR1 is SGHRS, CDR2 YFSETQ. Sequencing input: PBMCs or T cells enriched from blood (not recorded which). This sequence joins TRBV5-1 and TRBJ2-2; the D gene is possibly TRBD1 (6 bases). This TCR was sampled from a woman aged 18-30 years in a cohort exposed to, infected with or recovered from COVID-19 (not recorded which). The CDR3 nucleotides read TGCGCCAGCAGCGACGGGACATTCACCGGGGAGCTGTTTTTT. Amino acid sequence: CASSDGTFTGELFF.